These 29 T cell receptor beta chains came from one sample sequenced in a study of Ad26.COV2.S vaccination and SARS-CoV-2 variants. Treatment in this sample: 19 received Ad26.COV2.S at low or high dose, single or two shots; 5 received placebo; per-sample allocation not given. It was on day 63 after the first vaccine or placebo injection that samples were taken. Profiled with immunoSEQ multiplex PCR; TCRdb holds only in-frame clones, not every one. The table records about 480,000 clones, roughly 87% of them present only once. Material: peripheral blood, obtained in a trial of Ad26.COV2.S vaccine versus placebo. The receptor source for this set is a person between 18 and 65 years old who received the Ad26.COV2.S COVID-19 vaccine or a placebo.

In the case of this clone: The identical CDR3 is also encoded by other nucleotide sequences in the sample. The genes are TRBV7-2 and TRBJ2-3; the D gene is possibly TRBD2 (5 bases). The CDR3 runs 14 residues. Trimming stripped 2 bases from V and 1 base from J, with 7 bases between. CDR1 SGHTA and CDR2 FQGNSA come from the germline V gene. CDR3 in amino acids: CASSLSGGTDTQYF. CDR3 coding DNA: TGTGCCAGCAGCTTATCCGGGGGCACAGATACGCAGTATTTT.

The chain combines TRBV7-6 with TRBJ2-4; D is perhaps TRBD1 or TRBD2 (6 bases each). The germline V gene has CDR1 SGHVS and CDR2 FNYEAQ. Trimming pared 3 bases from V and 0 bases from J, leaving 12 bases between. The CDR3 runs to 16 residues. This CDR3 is CASSLGGSLAKNIQYF. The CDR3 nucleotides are TGTGCCAGCAGCTTGGGGGGCTCCCTAGCCAAAAACATTCAGTACTTC.

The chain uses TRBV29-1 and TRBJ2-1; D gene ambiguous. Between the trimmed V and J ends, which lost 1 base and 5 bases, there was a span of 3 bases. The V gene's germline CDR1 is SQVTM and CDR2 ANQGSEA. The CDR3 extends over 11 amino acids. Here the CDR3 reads CSVEVDNEQFF. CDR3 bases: TGCAGCGTTGAAGTCGACAATGAGCAGTTCTTC.

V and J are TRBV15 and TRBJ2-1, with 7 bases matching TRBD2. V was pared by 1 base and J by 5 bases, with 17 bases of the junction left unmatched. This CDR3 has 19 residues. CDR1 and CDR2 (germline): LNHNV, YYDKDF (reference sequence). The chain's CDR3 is CATSRGMAGAASPDNEQFF. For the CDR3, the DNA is TGTGCCACCAGCAGAGGGATGGCGGGAGCAGCCTCTCCTGACAATGAGCAGTTCTTC.

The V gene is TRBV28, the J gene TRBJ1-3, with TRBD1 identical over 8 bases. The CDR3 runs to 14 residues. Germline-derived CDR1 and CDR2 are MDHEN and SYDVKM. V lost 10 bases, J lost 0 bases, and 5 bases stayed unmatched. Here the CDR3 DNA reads TGTGCCATTTCGGACAGGGCCTCTGGAAACACCATATATTTT. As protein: CAISDRASGNTIYF. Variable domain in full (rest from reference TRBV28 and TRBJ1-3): DVKVTQSSRYLVKRTGEKVFLECVQDMDHENMFWYRQDPGLGLRLIYFSYDVKMKEKGDIPEGYSVSREKKERFSLILESASTNQTSMYLCAISDRASGNTIYFGEGSWLTVV.

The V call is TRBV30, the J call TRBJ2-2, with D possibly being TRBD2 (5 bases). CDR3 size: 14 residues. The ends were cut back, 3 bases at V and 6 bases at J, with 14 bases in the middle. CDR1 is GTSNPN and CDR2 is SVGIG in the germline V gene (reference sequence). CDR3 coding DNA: TGTGCCTGGAGGCCTAGCAGGAAAGCCGGGGAGCTGTTTTTT. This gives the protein CAWRPSRKAGELFF. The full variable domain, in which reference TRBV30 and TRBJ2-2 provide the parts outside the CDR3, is SQTIHQWPATLVQPVGSPLSLECTVEGTSNPNLYWYRQAAGRGLQLLFYSVGIGQISSEVPQNLSASRPQDRQFILSSKKLLLSDSGFYLCAWRPSRKAGELFFGEGSRLTVL.

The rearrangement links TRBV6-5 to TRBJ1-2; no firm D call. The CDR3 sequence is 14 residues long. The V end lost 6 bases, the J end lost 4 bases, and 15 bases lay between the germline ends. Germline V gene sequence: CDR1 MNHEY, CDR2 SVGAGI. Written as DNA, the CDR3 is TGTGCCAGCAGCCGAGACGCCTTCCCCTATGGCTACACCTTC. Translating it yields CASSRDAFPYGYTF.

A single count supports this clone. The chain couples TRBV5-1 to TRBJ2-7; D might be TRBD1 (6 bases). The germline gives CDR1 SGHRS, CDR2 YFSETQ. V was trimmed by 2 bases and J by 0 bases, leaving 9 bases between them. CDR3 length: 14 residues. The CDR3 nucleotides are TGCGCCAGCAGCTTCCAGGGGAGCTCCTACGAGCAGTACTTC. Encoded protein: CASSFQGSSYEQYF.

The CDR3 loop is CASSRGGYRTDTQYF. For the CDR3, the DNA is TGTGCCAGCAGCCGCGGGGGGTATCGCACAGATACGCAGTATTTT. The chain combines TRBV5-4 with TRBJ2-3, with 8 bases fitting TRBD2. Germline trimming cut 4 bases from V and 1 base from J; bases unmatched to any gene: 5. The CDR3 loop spans 15 amino acids. Germline V lookup: CDR1 SGHNT, CDR2 YYREEE (reference sequence).

The CDR3 coding sequence is TGTGCCAGCAGCCCTCTTGGGGGGGCGAGCAATCAGCCCCAGCATTTT. Its protein product is CASSPLGGASNQPQHF. The chain links TRBV27 to TRBJ1-5; tentatively, D is TRBD1 (6 bases). The CDR3 totals 16 residues. Germline CDR1 MNHEY, CDR2 SMNVEV (reference sequence). V was clipped by 6 bases and J by 1 base, with 16 bases between them.

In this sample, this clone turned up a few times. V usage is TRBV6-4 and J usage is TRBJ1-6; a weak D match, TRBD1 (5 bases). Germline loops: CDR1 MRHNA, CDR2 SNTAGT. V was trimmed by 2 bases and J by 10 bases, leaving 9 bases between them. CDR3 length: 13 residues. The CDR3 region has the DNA TGTGCCAGCAGTGACAGGGGAGGCTCACCCCTCCACTTT. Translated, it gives CASSDRGGSPLHF.

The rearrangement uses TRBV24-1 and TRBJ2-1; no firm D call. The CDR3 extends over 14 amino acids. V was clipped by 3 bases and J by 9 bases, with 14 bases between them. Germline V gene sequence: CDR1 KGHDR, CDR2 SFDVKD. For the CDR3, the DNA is TGTGCCACCAGTGATCTTAAAAGGACCAGTGAGCAGTTCTTC. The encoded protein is CATSDLKRTSEQFF.

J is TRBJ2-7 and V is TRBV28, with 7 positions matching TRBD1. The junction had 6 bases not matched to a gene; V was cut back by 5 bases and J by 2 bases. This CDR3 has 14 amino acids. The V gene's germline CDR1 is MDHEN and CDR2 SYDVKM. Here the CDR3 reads CASSPDRVPYEQYF. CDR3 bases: TGTGCCAGCAGTCCAGACAGGGTACCCTACGAGCAGTACTTC.

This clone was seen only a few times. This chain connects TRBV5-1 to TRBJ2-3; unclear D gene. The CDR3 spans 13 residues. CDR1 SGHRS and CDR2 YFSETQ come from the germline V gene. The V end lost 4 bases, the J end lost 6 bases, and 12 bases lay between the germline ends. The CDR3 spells CASSTYNLDTQYF. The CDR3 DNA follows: TGCGCCAGCAGCACGTACAACCTCGATACGCAGTATTTT.

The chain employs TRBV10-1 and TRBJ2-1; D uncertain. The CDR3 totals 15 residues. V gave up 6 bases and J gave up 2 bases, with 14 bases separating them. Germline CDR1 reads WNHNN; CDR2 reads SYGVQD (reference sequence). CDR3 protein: CASSRSPEPYNEQFF. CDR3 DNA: TGCGCCAGCAGCCGCAGTCCGGAACCCTACAATGAGCAGTTCTTC.

CDR3 amino acids: CASSLVADHHQYF. DNA of the CDR3: TGTGCCAGCAGCTTAGTGGCGGATCATCATCAGTACTTC. J is TRBJ2-7 and V is TRBV7-8; D unclear. The CDR3 is 13 residues long. From germline, CDR1 is SGHVS and CDR2 FQNEAQ. Trimming took off 1 base at V and 10 bases at J, with 14 bases between the two ends. Variable domain in full (rest from reference TRBV7-8 and TRBJ2-7): GAGVSQSPRYKVAKRGQDVALRCDPISGHVSLFWYQQALGQGPEFLTYFQNEAQLDKSGLPSDRFFAERPEGSVSTLKIQRTQQEDSAVYLCASSLVADHHQYFGPGTRLTVT.

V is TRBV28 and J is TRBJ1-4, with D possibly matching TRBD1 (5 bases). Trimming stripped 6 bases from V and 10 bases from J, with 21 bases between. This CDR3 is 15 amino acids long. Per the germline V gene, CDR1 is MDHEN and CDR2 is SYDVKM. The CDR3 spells CASRGVGRWLGKLFF. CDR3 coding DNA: TGTGCCAGCAGAGGGGTGGGGAGATGGTTGGGAAAACTGTTTTTT. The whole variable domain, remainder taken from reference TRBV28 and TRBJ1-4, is DVKVTQSSRYLVKRTGEKVFLECVQDMDHENMFWYRQDPGLGLRLIYFSYDVKMKEKGDIPEGYSVSREKKERFSLILESASTNQTSMYLCASRGVGRWLGKLFFGSGTQLSVL.

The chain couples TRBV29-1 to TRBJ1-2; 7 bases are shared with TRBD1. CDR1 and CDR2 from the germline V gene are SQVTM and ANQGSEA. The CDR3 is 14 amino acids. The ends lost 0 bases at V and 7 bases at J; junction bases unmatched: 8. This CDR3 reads CSVEEARGIGGYTF. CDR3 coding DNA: TGCAGCGTTGAAGAGGCCAGGGGGATTGGTGGCTACACCTTC.

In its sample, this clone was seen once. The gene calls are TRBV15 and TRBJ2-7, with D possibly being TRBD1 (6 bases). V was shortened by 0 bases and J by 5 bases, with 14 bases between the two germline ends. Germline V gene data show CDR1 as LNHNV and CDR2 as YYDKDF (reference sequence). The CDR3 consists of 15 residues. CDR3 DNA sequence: TGTGCCACCAGCAGAGATTACCAGGGGCTCCACGAGCAGTACTTC. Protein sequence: CATSRDYQGLHEQYF.

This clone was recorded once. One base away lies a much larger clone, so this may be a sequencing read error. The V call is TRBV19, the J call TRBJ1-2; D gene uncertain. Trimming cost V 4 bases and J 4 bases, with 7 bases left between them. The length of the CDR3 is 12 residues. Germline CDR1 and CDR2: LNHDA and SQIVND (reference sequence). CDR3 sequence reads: CASSTDVYGYTF. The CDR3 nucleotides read TGTGCCAGTAGTACGGATGTCTATGGCTACACCTTC. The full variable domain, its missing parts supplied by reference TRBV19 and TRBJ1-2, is DGGITQSPKYLFRKEGQNVTLSCEQNLNHDAMYWYRQDPGQGLRLIYYSQIVNDFQKGDIAEGYSVSREKKESFPLTVTSAQKNPTAFYLCASSTDVYGYTFGSGTRLTVV.

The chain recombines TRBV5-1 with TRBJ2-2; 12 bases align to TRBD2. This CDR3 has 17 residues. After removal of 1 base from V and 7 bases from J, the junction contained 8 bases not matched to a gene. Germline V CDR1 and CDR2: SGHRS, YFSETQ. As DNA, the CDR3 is TGCGCCAGCAGCTTGCCTTCTAGCGGGAGGGCCGGCGGGGAGCTGTTTTTT. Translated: CASSLPSSGRAGGELFF.

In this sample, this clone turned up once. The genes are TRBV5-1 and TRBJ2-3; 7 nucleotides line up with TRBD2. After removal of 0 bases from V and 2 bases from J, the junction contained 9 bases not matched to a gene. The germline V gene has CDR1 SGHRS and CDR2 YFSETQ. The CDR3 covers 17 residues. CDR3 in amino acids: CASSLVAGVGFTDTQYF. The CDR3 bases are TGCGCCAGCAGCTTGGTGGCGGGGGTCGGATTCACAGATACGCAGTATTTT.

The CDR3 coding sequence is TGTGCCAGCAGCCCGGGAGAATTCCCTGGAAACACCATATATTTT. It translates to CASSPGEFPGNTIYF. The chain carries TRBV5-6 and TRBJ1-3; D remains unclear. V shed 4 bases and J shed 2 bases, with 13 bases lying between them. The germline V gene encodes CDR1 SGHDT and CDR2 YYEEEE. The CDR3 contains 15 residues.

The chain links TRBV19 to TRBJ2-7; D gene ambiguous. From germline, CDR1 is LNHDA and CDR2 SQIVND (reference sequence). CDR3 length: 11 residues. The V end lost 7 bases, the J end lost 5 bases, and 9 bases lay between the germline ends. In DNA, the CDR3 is TGTGCCAGTACCTCCGACCACGAGCAGTACTTC. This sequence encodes CASTSDHEQYF.

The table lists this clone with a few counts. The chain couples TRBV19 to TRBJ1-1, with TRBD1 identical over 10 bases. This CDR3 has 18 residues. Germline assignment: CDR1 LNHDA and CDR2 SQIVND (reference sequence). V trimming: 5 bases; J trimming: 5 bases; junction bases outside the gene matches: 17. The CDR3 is CASSATLGTGAVGTEAFF. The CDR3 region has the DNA TGTGCCAGTAGTGCTACACTGGGGACAGGGGCCGTAGGGACTGAAGCTTTCTTT.

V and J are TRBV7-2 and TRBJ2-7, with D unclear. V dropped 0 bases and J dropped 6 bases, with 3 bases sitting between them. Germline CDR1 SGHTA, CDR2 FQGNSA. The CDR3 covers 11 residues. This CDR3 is CASSLALEQYF. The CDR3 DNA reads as TGTGCCAGCAGCTTAGCGCTCGAGCAGTACTTC.

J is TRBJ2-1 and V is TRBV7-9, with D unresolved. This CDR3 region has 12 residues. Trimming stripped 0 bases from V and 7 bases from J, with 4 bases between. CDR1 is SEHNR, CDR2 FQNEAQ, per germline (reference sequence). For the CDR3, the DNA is TGTGCCAGCAGCTTAGCCCCAAATGAGCAGTTCTTC. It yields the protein CASSLAPNEQFF.

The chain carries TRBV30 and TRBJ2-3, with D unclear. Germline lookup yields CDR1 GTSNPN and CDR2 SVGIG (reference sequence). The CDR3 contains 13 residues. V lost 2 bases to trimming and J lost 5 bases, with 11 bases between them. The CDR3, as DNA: TGTGCCTGGAGTATGTTAGTAGGAGATACGCAGTATTTT. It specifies CAWSMLVGDTQYF.

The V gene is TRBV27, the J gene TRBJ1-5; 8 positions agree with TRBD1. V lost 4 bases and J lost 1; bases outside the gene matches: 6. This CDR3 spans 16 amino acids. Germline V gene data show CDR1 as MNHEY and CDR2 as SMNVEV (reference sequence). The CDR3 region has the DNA TGTGCCAGCAGTTCACGGACAGGGACGAGCAATCAGCCCCAGCATTTT. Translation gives CASSSRTGTSNQPQHF.